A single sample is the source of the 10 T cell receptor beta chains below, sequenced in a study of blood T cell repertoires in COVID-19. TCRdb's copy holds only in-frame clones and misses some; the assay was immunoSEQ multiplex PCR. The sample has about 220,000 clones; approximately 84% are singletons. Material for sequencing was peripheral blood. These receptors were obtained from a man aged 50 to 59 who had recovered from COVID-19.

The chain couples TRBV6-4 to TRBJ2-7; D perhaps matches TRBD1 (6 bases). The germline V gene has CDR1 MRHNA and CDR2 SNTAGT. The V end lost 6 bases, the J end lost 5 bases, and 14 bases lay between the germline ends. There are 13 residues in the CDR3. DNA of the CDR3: TGTGCCAGCAGGGACAGCCACTTGGACGAGCAGTACTTC. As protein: CASRDSHLDEQYF.

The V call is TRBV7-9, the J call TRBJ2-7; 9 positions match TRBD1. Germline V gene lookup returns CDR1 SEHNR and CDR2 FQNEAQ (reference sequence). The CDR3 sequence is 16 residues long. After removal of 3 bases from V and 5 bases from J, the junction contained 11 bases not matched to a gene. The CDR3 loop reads CASSFFGTGRTHEQYF. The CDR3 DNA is TGTGCCAGCAGCTTTTTTGGGACAGGGAGGACGCACGAGCAGTACTTC.

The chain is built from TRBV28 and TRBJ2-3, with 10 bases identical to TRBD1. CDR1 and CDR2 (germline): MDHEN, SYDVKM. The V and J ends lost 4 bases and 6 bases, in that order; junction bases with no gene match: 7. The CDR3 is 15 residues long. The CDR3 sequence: CASSSGQGFGDTQYF. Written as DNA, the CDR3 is TGTGCCAGCAGTTCGGGACAGGGGTTCGGGGATACGCAGTATTTT.

CDR3: CASSRTGNTEAFF. The CDR3 nucleotides are TGTGCCAGCAGCAGGACAGGGAACACTGAAGCTTTCTTT. The rearrangement uses TRBV2 and TRBJ1-1, with 7 bases lining up with TRBD1. The germline gives CDR1 SNHLY, CDR2 FYNNEI. The CDR3 loop spans 13 amino acids. V shed 6 bases and J 1 base; nucleotides not matched to a gene: 2.

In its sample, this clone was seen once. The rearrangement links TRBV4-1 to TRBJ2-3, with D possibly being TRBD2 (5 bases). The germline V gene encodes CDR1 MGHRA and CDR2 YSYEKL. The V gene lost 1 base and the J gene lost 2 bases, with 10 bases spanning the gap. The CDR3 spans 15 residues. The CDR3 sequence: CASSQVGGHTDTQYF. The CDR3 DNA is TGCGCCAGCAGCCAAGTAGGAGGTCACACAGATACGCAGTATTTT.

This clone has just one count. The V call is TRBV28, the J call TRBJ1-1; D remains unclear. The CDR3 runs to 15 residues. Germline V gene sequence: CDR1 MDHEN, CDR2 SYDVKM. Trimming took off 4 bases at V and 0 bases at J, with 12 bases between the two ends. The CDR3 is CASSYRAGMNTEAFF. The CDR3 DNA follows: TGTGCCAGCAGTTACCGAGCGGGCATGAACACTGAAGCTTTCTTT. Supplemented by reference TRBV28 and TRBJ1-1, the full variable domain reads DVKVTQSSRYLVKRTGEKVFLECVQDMDHENMFWYRQDPGLGLRLIYFSYDVKMKEKGDIPEGYSVSREKKERFSLILESASTNQTSMYLCASSYRAGMNTEAFFGQGTRLTVV.

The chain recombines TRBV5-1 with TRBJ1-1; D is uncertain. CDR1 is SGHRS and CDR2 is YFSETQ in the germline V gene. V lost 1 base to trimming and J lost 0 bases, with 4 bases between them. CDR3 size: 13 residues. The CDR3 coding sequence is TGCGCCAGCAGCTTGATAGTGAACACTGAAGCTTTCTTT. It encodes CASSLIVNTEAFF.

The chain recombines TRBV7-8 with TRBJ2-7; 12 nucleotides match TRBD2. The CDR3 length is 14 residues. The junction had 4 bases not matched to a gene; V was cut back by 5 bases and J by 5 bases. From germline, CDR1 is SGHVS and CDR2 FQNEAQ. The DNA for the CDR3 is TGTGCCAGCAGCCCTAGCGGGAGGGAGAACGAGCAGTACTTC. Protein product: CASSPSGRENEQYF.

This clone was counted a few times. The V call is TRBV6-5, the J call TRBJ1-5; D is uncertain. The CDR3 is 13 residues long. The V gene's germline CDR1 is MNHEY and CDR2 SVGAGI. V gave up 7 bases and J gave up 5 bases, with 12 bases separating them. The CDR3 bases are TGTGCCAGCACGGTTCCGGGGTATCAGCCCCAGCATTTT. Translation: CASTVPGYQPQHF.

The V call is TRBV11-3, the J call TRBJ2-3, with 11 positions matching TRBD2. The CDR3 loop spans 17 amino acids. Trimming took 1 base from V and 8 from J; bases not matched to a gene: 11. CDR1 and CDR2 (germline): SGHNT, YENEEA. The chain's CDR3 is CASSLGSTSGSESTQYF. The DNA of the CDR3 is TGTGCCAGCAGCTTAGGTAGTACTAGCGGGAGCGAGTCTACGCAGTATTTT. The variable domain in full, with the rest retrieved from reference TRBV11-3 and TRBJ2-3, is EAGVVQSPRYKIIEKKQPVAFWCNPISGHNTLYWYLQNLGQGPELLIRYENEEAVDDSQLPKDRFSAERLKGVDSTLKIQPAELGDSAVYLCASSLGSTSGSESTQYFGPGTRLTVL.